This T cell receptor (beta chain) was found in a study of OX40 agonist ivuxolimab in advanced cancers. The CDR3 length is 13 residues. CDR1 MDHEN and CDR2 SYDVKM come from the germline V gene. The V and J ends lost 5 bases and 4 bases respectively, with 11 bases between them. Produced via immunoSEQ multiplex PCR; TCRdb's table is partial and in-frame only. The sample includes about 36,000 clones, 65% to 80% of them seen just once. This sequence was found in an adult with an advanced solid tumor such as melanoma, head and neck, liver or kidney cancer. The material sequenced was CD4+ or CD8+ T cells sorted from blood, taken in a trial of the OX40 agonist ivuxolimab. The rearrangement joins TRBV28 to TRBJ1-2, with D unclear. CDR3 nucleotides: TGTGCCAGCAGTCCTCAGAATCTCTATGGCTACACCTTC. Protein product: CASSPQNLYGYTF.